The clone carrying this TCR beta chain occurred many times. The CDR3 has 14 amino acids. The germline CDR1 and CDR2 sequences are GTSNPN and SVGIG (reference sequence). Trimming left V 0 bases short and J 4 bases short, with 12 bases between. Libraries were prepared by immunoSEQ multiplex PCR; TCRdb keeps only in-frame clonotypes and omits some of them. Listed for the sample are 7,500 to 8,000 clones, none seen a single time. The sample belongs to a study of T cells after posttransplantation cyclophosphamide. Busulfan-fludarabine conditioning, marrow transplant, and cyclophosphamide on days +3 and +4 were administered.

The TCR originated in a male patient younger than 35 who received an allogeneic stem cell transplant from an unrelated donor, was CMV-positive, and had acute and chronic GVHD. Some T cells may be supplied by the graft donor. The rearrangement uses TRBV30 and TRBJ1-2; tentatively, D is TRBD1 (5 bases). The sequencing used PBMCs, collected after allogeneic stem cell transplant with posttransplant cyclophosphamide. The CDR3 sequence: CAWSVARAAYGYTF. In DNA form, the CDR3 reads TGTGCCTGGAGTGTAGCCAGGGCTGCCTATGGCTACACCTTC.